One sample yielded the 9 T cell receptor beta chains listed below, sequenced in a study of human T cells and chemical hapten exposure. Stated time point: patch test 1, 2 weeks after DPC sensitization. This sample's treatment: therapeutic diphenylcyclopropenone sensitization with weekly scalp DPC. Each CDR3 protein gets one entry after TCRdb re-called the RACE reads with MiXCR. The sample lists roughly 360,000 distinct CDR3 sequences, 4.8% occurring once. This specimen was whole blood, taken in connection with sensitization to the hapten diphenylcyclopropenone (DPC). The receptor set was obtained from a woman aged 50 to 60 with alopecia areata. Some clones in this sample may be carry-over from other donors' samples.

This clonotype was seen only a few times. This sequence joins TRBV28 and TRBJ1-5; perhaps TRBD1 as D (5 bases). Germline V gene lookup returns CDR1 MDHEN and CDR2 SYDVKM. The germline V and J ends were trimmed by 5 bases and 11 bases, with 19 bases remaining between them. CDR3 length: 14 amino acids. The CDR3 nucleotides read TGTGCCAGCAGTCAGGGCGGGATCTCGGGCACCCAGCATTTT. It encodes CASSQGGISGTQHF. Supplemented by reference TRBV28 and TRBJ1-5, the full variable domain reads DVKVTQSSRYLVKRTGEKVFLECVQDMDHENMFWYRQDPGLGLRLIYFSYDVKMKEKGDIPEGYSVSREKKERFSLILESASTNQTSMYLCASSQGGISGTQHFGDGTRLSIL.

At least ten counts were recorded for this clonotype. The V gene is TRBV10-3, the J gene TRBJ2-1; 7 nucleotides line up with TRBD2. There are 14 residues in the CDR3. V lost 0 bases to trimming and J lost 6 bases; unmatched junction nucleotides: 2. Per germline, CDR1 ENHRY and CDR2 SYGVKD. The CDR3 is CAISESSGGNEQFF. The CDR3 DNA is TGTGCCATCAGTGAGTCGTCGGGAGGCAATGAGCAGTTCTTC.

This clonotype was counted at least ten times. The chain couples TRBV4-3 to TRBJ2-3, with 10 bases that match TRBD2. CDR1 is LGHNA and CDR2 is YSLEER in the germline V gene. Trimming removed 4 bases from V and 3 bases from J; junction bases left unmatched: 4. The CDR3 is 15 residues long. CDR3 loop: CASSRTSGGTDTQYF. The CDR3 DNA reads TGCGCCAGCAGCCGGACTAGCGGAGGGACAGATACGCAGTATTTT.

As DNA, the CDR3 is TGTGCCAGCAGCCAAGATAGTTCTAGCGGTTTCCCTTTTCAGTTCTTC. As protein: CASSQDSSSGFPFQFF. The V gene is TRBV4-2, the J gene TRBJ2-1; TRBD2 aligns across 7 bases. This CDR3 region has 16 residues. Germline-derived CDR1 and CDR2 are LGHNA and YNFKEQ. The V and J ends lost 0 bases and 13 bases, in that order; junction bases with no gene match: 15.

This clonotype was seen a few times. The chain links TRBV7-2 to TRBJ2-7, with D hard to call. The CDR3 is 13 residues long. Looked up from germline, CDR1 is SGHTA and CDR2 is FQGNSA. V lost 1 base, J lost 3 bases, and 7 bases lay in between. This CDR3 is CASSLGAFYEQYF. DNA for the CDR3: TGTGCCAGCAGCTTAGGGGCCTTCTACGAGCAGTACTTC.

At least ten counts were recorded for this clonotype. The chain uses TRBV15 and TRBJ1-1; the D is unclear. From germline, CDR1 is LNHNV and CDR2 YYDKDF (reference sequence). Trimming removed 0 bases from V and 0 bases from J, with 5 bases in between. The CDR3 sequence is 14 residues long. CDR3 nucleotides: TGTGCCACCAGCAGAGACAGGATGAACACTGAAGCTTTCTTT. Residues: CATSRDRMNTEAFF.

This clonotype was seen a handful of times. The chain has TRBV6-6 and TRBJ2-7; D may match TRBD1 or TRBD2 (5 bases each). The CDR3 loop spans 12 amino acids. Germline-derived CDR1 and CDR2 are MNHNY and SVGAGI (reference sequence). Deletions cut 6 bases from V and 5 bases from J, with 11 bases between. The CDR3 DNA follows: TGTGCCAGCAGAGTGGGGGTCGACGAGCAGTACTTC. The encoded protein is CASRVGVDEQYF.

This clonotype was seen at least ten times. The chain employs TRBV5-1 and TRBJ1-2, with 8 bases aligning to TRBD1. V lost 4 bases, J lost 6 bases, and 11 bases stayed unmatched. Germline-derived CDR1 and CDR2 are SGHRS and YFSETQ. There are 15 residues in the CDR3. This CDR3 reads CASSPGQAVSDGYTF. CDR3 DNA sequence: TGCGCCAGCAGCCCGGGACAGGCCGTATCTGATGGCTACACCTTC.

The chain recombines TRBV29-1 with TRBJ1-1; unclear D gene. The CDR3 length is 12 residues. Trimming removed 7 bases from V and 3 bases from J, with 12 bases in between. CDR1 and CDR2 (germline): SQVTM, ANQGSEA. Here the CDR3 DNA reads TGCAGCGGTGCTAGAGAGTACACTGAAGCTTTCTTT. Encoded protein: CSGAREYTEAFF.